These 23 T cell receptor beta chains share one sample of origin, sequenced in a study of read filtering for tumor transcriptome and immune sequencing. From roughly 390 ng of RNA, a library with molecular barcoded alpha/delta and beta/gamma adaptors was made. TCRdb reprocessed the reads with MiXCR, giving one entry per CDR3 protein. The profile shows 100,000 to 150,000 distinct CDR3 sequences, about 13% of them singletons. Sequencing was performed on a population of CD138-negative cells sorted from bone marrow. The receptor source for this set is a donor aged 40 or older with multiple myeloma.

The sample holds many counts of this clonotype. This chain uses TRBV5-6 with TRBJ2-5; possibly TRBD1 for D (6 bases). Germline V gene lookup returns CDR1 SGHDT and CDR2 YYEEEE. V dropped 6 bases and J dropped 1 base, with 13 bases sitting between them. This CDR3 has 14 amino acids. The CDR3 DNA is TGTGCCAGCACCGTACAGGGCACCCAAGAGACCCAGTACTTC. Protein: CASTVQGTQETQYF.

This clonotype came up many times. V is TRBV5-1 and J is TRBJ2-1, with 7 bases that match TRBD2. Germline assignment: CDR1 SGHRS and CDR2 YFSETQ. This CDR3 contains 17 residues. V gave up 0 bases and J gave up 0 bases; unmatched junction bases: 6. CDR3 loop: CASSLASGGSSYNEQFF. The CDR3 coding sequence is TGCGCCAGCAGCTTGGCTAGCGGAGGCAGCTCCTACAATGAGCAGTTCTTC. Drawing the rest from reference TRBV5-1 and TRBJ2-1, the complete variable domain is KAGVTQTPRYLIKTRGQQVTLSCSPISGHRSVSWYQQTPGQGLQFLFEYFSETQRNKGNFPGRFSGRQFSNSRSEMNVSTLELGDSALYLCASSLASGGSSYNEQFFGPGTRLTVL.

With respect to this clonotype: The germline gene is not matched at one end of the junction; a read error may be the cause. The J gene is TRBJ1-1, the V gene TRBV12-3 or TRBV12-4; D not certain. This CDR3 spans 13 amino acids. Here the CDR3 DNA reads TGTGCCAGCAGTTTAGGAGGGAACACTGGAGCTTTCTTT. Amino acid sequence: CASSLGGNTGAFF.

At least ten counts were recorded for this clonotype. This sequence joins TRBV7-9 and TRBJ2-5; D is unresolved. This CDR3 is 14 amino acids long. CDR1 SEHNR and CDR2 FQNEAQ come from the germline V gene (reference sequence). The V end was cut by 1 base, the J end by 1 base, with 7 bases between. The CDR3 sequence: CASSLDVGQETQYF. CDR3 bases: TGTGCCAGCAGCTTAGATGTCGGCCAAGAGACCCAGTACTTC.

This clonotype was recorded at least ten times. This rearrangement joins TRBV14 to TRBJ1-1, with D possibly TRBD1 on 6 matching bases. Trimming cost V 4 bases and J 1 base, with 13 bases left between them. CDR1 is SGHDN, CDR2 FVKESK, per germline. CDR3 size: 15 residues. The CDR3 loop is CASSLSRGQNTEAFF. In nucleotides, the CDR3 is TGTGCCAGCAGCCTTAGCAGGGGTCAGAACACTGAAGCTTTCTTT.

In this sample, this clonotype turned up a few times. The CDR3 nucleotides are TGTGCCAGCAGTTACGAACGGATGAACACTGAAGCTTTCTTT. This gives the protein CASSYERMNTEAFF. The rearrangement joins TRBV6-5 to TRBJ1-1; D unresolved. Trimming shortened V by 2 bases and J by 0 bases, and 7 bases separated the two germline ends. Germline values: CDR1 MNHEY, CDR2 SVGAGI. The CDR3 is made up of 14 amino acids.

This clonotype was counted at least ten times. The chain is built from TRBV4-1 and TRBJ2-1, with 8 nucleotides matching TRBD2. CDR1 and CDR2 (germline): MGHRA, YSYEKL. V was clipped by 3 bases and J by 2 bases; unmatched bases: 9. The CDR3 extends over 17 amino acids. CDR3 DNA: TGCGCCAGCAGCCAGAGGGTACTAGCGGAGACCTACAATGAGCAGTTCTTC. It encodes CASSQRVLAETYNEQFF.

Regarding this clonotype: Given a far larger clone just one base away, this is likely a sequencing read error. The V gene is TRBV7-2, the J gene TRBJ1-1; no clear D. Germline-derived CDR1 and CDR2 are SGHTA and FQGNSA. This CDR3 has 13 residues. V was clipped by 5 bases and J by 3 bases, with 10 bases between them. CDR3 sequence (DNA): TGTGCCAGCAGCCACCCACTTCACACTGAAGCTTTCTTT. Residues: CASSHPLHTEAFF.

A few counts support this clonotype. The genes are TRBV19 and TRBJ1-3; D unresolved. CDR3 length: 12 residues. Germline CDR1 is LNHDA and CDR2 is SQIVND (reference sequence). V dropped 6 bases and J dropped 4 bases, with 7 bases sitting between them. CDR3 coding DNA: TGTGCCAGTAGCGACATCGGAAACACCATATATTTT. It codes for CASSDIGNTIYF.

This clonotype was seen ten or more times. The chain uses TRBV27 and TRBJ1-6; the D is unclear. V was pared by 0 bases and J by 5 bases, with 8 bases between. Germline assignment: CDR1 MNHEY and CDR2 SMNVEV (reference sequence). This CDR3 is 15 amino acids long. CDR3 amino acids: CASSLSTVNNSPLHF. CDR3 nucleotide sequence: TGTGCCAGCAGTTTATCAACAGTTAATAATTCACCCCTCCACTTT.

This clonotype was seen many times. This rearrangement joins TRBV12-3 or TRBV12-4 to TRBJ1-5; the match to TRBD1 covers 8 bases. This CDR3 region has 15 residues. V lost 3 bases to trimming and J lost 4 bases; unmatched junction nucleotides: 5. CDR3 nucleotides: TGTGCCAGCAGTTTCCAGGGGGCCCGGAATCAGCCCCAGCATTTT. This encodes CASSFQGARNQPQHF.

The gene calls are TRBV5-5 and TRBJ1-1; D remains ambiguous. Germline V lookup: CDR1 SGHKS, CDR2 YYEKEE (reference sequence). The CDR3 is 13 residues long. Trimming shortened V by 4 bases and J by 0 bases, and 7 bases separated the two germline ends. The CDR3 loop is CASSPPMNTEAFF. DNA for the CDR3: TGTGCCAGCAGCCCACCTATGAACACTGAAGCTTTCTTT.

This clonotype was recorded many times. V and J are TRBV12-3 or TRBV12-4 and TRBJ1-1, with D tentatively TRBD1 (6 bases). This CDR3 has 14 residues. Trimming pared 5 bases from V and 4 bases from J, leaving 14 bases between. In nucleotides, the CDR3 is TGTGCCAGCAGTCCTCTAGGGGGGGTCACTGAAGCTTTCTTT. Translating it yields CASSPLGGVTEAFF.

This clonotype was seen ten or more times. CDR3 coding DNA: TGTGCCAGTAGTAGGGGCTCCGGGGCCAACGTCCTGACTTTC. This codes for CASSRGSGANVLTF. This chain connects TRBV12-3 or TRBV12-4 to TRBJ2-6; D is perhaps TRBD1 (5 bases). CDR3 length: 14 residues. Deletions cut 9 bases from V and 4 bases from J, with 13 bases between.

Comments on this clonotype: One base separates it from a far larger clone, so it is likely a read error. J is TRBJ2-1 and V is TRBV7-9, with TRBD2 matching 10 bases. Germline V lookup: CDR1 SEHNR, CDR2 FQNEAQ (reference sequence). The CDR3 is 18 amino acids. The CDR3 DNA reads as TGTGCCAGCAGCTTATACCTAGCGGGAGAATCATACGGCAATGGGCAGTTCTTC. Its protein product is CASSLYLAGESYGNGQFF.

This clonotype occurred many times. This chain uses TRBV19 with TRBJ1-1; D is perhaps TRBD1 (6 bases). This CDR3 has 14 amino acids. Trimming pared 3 bases from V and 3 bases from J, leaving 11 bases between. Germline CDR1 reads LNHDA; CDR2 reads SQIVND (reference sequence). The CDR3 bases are TGTGCCAGTAGTATTGTTCGGACAGACACTGAAGCTTTCTTT. Amino acids: CASSIVRTDTEAFF.

With regard to this clonotype: This may arise from a read error, as a much more abundant clone is one base away. This CDR3 is missing its conserved last phenylalanine or tryptophan, likely due to a read error. The chain recombines TRBV6-5 with TRBJ2-5; D may be TRBD1 or TRBD2 (5 bases each). The V gene's germline CDR1 is MNHEY and CDR2 SVGAGI. Trimming removed 4 bases at V and 5 bases at J, with 14 bases between. This CDR3 region has 14 residues. CDR3 sequence (DNA): TGTGCCAGCAGTTCGGGGCCCCTGCCGGAGACCCAGTACCTC. Protein product: CASSSGPLPETQYL.

Ten or more counts support this clonotype. The rearrangement uses TRBV3-1 and TRBJ2-7; TRBD1 matches 8 bases. This CDR3 is 15 amino acids long. CDR1 is LGHDT, CDR2 YNNKEL, per germline (reference sequence). The ends lost 4 bases at V and 5 bases at J; junction bases unmatched: 10. CDR3 residues: CASSREVMTGDEQYF. The CDR3 nucleotides read TGTGCCAGCAGCCGAGAAGTAATGACAGGGGACGAGCAGTACTTC.

There are many counts of this clonotype. The CDR3 spells CASSSTGLMNQPQHF. The CDR3, as DNA: TGTGCCAGTAGTTCCACAGGGCTGATGAATCAGCCCCAGCATTTT. V gene TRBV19 combines with J gene TRBJ1-5; perhaps TRBD1 as D (6 bases). V dropped 5 bases and J dropped 4 bases, with 15 bases sitting between them. CDR3 length: 15 residues. Per germline, CDR1 LNHDA and CDR2 SQIVND (reference sequence).

A note on this clonotype: A much larger clonotype is one base distant, so this may be a read error. The final CDR3 position lacks the conserved phenylalanine or tryptophan, pointing to a likely read error. The rearrangement joins TRBV7-9 to TRBJ1-1; no clear D. The germline V gene encodes CDR1 SEHNR and CDR2 FQNEAQ (reference sequence). V was pared by 5 bases and J by 1 base, with 8 bases between. The length of the CDR3 is 13 residues. In nucleotides, the CDR3 is TGTGCCAGCAGCCCCGGAGAGAACACTGAAGCTTTCCTT. Translated: CASSPGENTEAFL.

The chain couples TRBV11-3 to TRBJ1-1, with 8 bases aligning to TRBD1. The germline CDR1 and CDR2 sequences are SGHNT and YENEEA. This CDR3 contains 14 residues. Germline trimming cut 5 bases from V and 6 bases from J; bases unmatched to any gene: 8. CDR3 sequence (DNA): TGTGCCAGCAGCGGACAGGGCTTGAGAGCTGAAGCTTTCTTT. Its protein is CASSGQGLRAEAFF.

This clonotype was counted at least ten times. The CDR3 is CASSSGTEYNEQFF. The CDR3 bases are TGTGCCAGCAGCTCCGGGACAGAGTACAATGAGCAGTTCTTC. The chain links TRBV7-3 to TRBJ2-1; 7 bases line up with TRBD1. The CDR3 is made up of 14 amino acids. The V segment lost 4 bases and the J segment 4 bases; nucleotides outside the gene matches: 4. Germline CDR1 reads SGHTA; CDR2 reads FQGTGA.

This clonotype was detected many times. The rearrangement joins TRBV10-3 to TRBJ2-5, with D possibly matching TRBD1 (6 bases). Trimming took off 7 bases at V and 4 bases at J, with 10 bases between the two ends. Germline CDR1 ENHRY, CDR2 SYGVKD. The CDR3 runs 12 residues. For the CDR3, the DNA is TGTGCCATCAAAGGGGGAGCAGAGACCCAGTACTTC. Translated, it gives CAIKGGAETQYF.